Listed below are T cell receptor beta chains from one sample, sequenced in a study of T cell responses to AZD1222 COVID-19 vaccine. Profiling relied on immunoSEQ multiplex PCR, and the TCRdb table lists in-frame clones only, not all of them. The sample has 130,000 to 150,000 clones, 85% to 90% seen once; the top ten hold 5.5% to 6.5%. The material was peripheral blood, obtained on day 0 of AZD1222 vaccination. These receptors were collected from an adult in good health. Each CDR3 is given with its conserved first and last residue. The size of a clone is reported for some rows only, either as once, few or many, or as a class for expanded clones.

clone_size: .; j_call: TRBJ2-1; v_call: TRBV4-3; cdr3_aa: CASSHEGPGLAGSDEQFF
clone_size: .; j_call: TRBJ2-7; v_call: TRBV27; cdr3_aa: CASSLGGSFSYEQYF
clone_size: .; j_call: TRBJ1-2; v_call: TRBV19; cdr3_aa: CASSFRTGVGYGYTF
clone_size: .; j_call: TRBJ1-1; v_call: TRBV21-1; cdr3_aa: CASSKGGTGGLNTEAFF
clone_size: .; j_call: TRBJ2-7; v_call: TRBV7-2; cdr3_aa: CASSLRASRDRTYEQYF
clone_size: .; j_call: TRBJ1-3; v_call: TRBV11-2; cdr3_aa: CASSLSLGARGNTIYF
clone_size: once; j_call: TRBJ2-7; v_call: TRBV28; cdr3_aa: CASSSGEDSRFYEQYF
clone_size: .; j_call: TRBJ2-3; v_call: TRBV5-4; cdr3_aa: CASSLTIRGLAGRDTQYF
clone_size: .; j_call: TRBJ2-7; v_call: TRBV4-2; cdr3_aa: CASSQRDRDRQYF
clone_size: .; j_call: TRBJ2-2; v_call: TRBV5-6; cdr3_aa: CASSFRRGRWNTGELFF
clone_size: .; j_call: TRBJ1-5; v_call: TRBV27; cdr3_aa: CASSTTLTVNQPQHF
clone_size: .; j_call: TRBJ2-2; v_call: TRBV3-1/TRBV3-2; cdr3_aa: CASSPRTSGRSGELFF
clone_size: .; j_call: TRBJ2-7; v_call: TRBV11-2; cdr3_aa: CASSLAAGPTYEQYF
clone_size: .; j_call: TRBJ1-6; v_call: TRBV27; cdr3_aa: CASSLLGAGYNSPLHF
clone_size: .; j_call: TRBJ2-3; v_call: TRBV28; cdr3_aa: CASSSQLLDLTDTQYF
clone_size: .; j_call: TRBJ2-5; v_call: TRBV4-1; cdr3_aa: CASSQGWETQYF
clone_size: .; j_call: TRBJ1-1; v_call: TRBV11-2; cdr3_aa: CASKTGLNTEAFF
clone_size: .; j_call: TRBJ2-7; v_call: TRBV4-1; cdr3_aa: CASSQFMAGALYEQYF
clone_size: .; j_call: TRBJ1-2; v_call: TRBV5-8; cdr3_aa: CASSLAVTNYGYTF
clone_size: .; j_call: TRBJ2-1; v_call: TRBV7-3; cdr3_aa: CASSLTRTSHEQFF
clone_size: .; j_call: TRBJ1-4; v_call: TRBV7-6; cdr3_aa: CASSPSGLRSNEKLFF